What follows are 20 T cell receptor beta chains derived from one specimen sequenced in a study of blood T cell repertoires in COVID-19. Assay: immunoSEQ multiplex PCR; the TCRdb copy retains only in-frame clones and omits some. The sample shows some 240,000 clones, about 81% of them seen only once. Sequencing input: PBMCs or T cells enriched from blood (not recorded which). Source of these receptors: a man aged 25 to 40 with acute COVID-19.

The rearrangement uses TRBV5-8 and TRBJ2-1, with TRBD2 identical over 9 bases. The V gene end was trimmed by 2 bases and the J gene end by 7 bases; junction bases not matched to a gene: 10. CDR1 and CDR2 (germline): SGHTS, YDEGEE. The CDR3 contains 16 residues. DNA of the CDR3: TGTGCCAGCAGCTTTAAACTTGGGACTAGCCTAAATGAGCAGTTCTTC. It specifies CASSFKLGTSLNEQFF.

The chain joins TRBV18 to TRBJ2-1, with D unclear. CDR1 and CDR2 from the germline V gene are KGHSH and LQKENI. This CDR3 contains 15 residues. V lost 3 bases and J lost 7, with 16 bases in between. CDR3: CASSPAAIPQNEQFF. CDR3 DNA: TGTGCCAGCTCACCGGCTGCCATACCCCAAAATGAGCAGTTCTTC.

This clone was detected only a few times. The V and J genes are TRBV19 and TRBJ1-1; weak D call: TRBD1 (5 bases). The germline V gene has CDR1 LNHDA and CDR2 SQIVND (reference sequence). The CDR3 length is 14 residues. Trimming took off 7 bases at V and 1 base at J, with 13 bases between the two ends. The DNA for the CDR3 is TGTGCCAGTAACCCCTGGGGGGGGAACACTGAAGCTTTCTTT. Translating gives CASNPWGGNTEAFF.

The chain is built from TRBV5-6 and TRBJ2-3; the D is unclear. The CDR3 is 13 residues long. Germline loops: CDR1 SGHDT, CDR2 YYEEEE. V lost 4 bases to trimming and J lost 0 bases, with 6 bases between them. The DNA of the CDR3 is TGTGCCAGCAGCATTGTAAGCACAGATACGCAGTATTTT. This codes for CASSIVSTDTQYF.

The chain recombines TRBV7-8 with TRBJ1-1, with TRBD1 as a possible D gene (6 bases). V gave up 4 bases and J gave up 2 bases, with 11 bases separating them. The CDR3 extends over 14 amino acids. Germline lookup yields CDR1 SGHVS and CDR2 FQNEAQ. The CDR3 coding sequence is TGTGCCAGCAGCTACATGACAGGCAACACTGAAGCTTTCTTT. Protein: CASSYMTGNTEAFF.

This sequence joins TRBV7-6 and TRBJ2-1, with 9 bases matching TRBD2. The CDR3 covers 16 residues. V trimming: 1 base; J trimming: 7 bases; junction bases outside the gene matches: 8. Germline values: CDR1 SGHVS, CDR2 FNYEAQ. DNA for the CDR3: TGTGCCAGCAGCTTAGAGGCTAGCGGGGCTAGGAATGAGCAGTTCTTC. Its translation: CASSLEASGARNEQFF.

The chain carries TRBV19 and TRBJ1-1, with 10 nucleotides matching TRBD1. The trim removed 7 bases at V and 6 bases at J, leaving 5 bases unmatched. The CDR3 length is 13 residues. The V gene's germline CDR1 is LNHDA and CDR2 SQIVND (reference sequence). For the CDR3, the DNA is TGTGCCAGTATTGACAGGGGGCTTGCTGAAGCTTTCTTT. As protein: CASIDRGLAEAFF. Based on the CDR3 plus reference TRBV19 and TRBJ1-1, the full variable domain is DGGITQSPKYLFRKEGQNVTLSCEQNLNHDAMYWYRQDPGQGLRLIYYSQIVNDFQKGDIAEGYSVSREKKESFPLTVTSAQKNPTAFYLCASIDRGLAEAFFGQGTRLTVV.

The rearrangement links TRBV7-3 to TRBJ2-1, with 10 bases that match TRBD2. V shed 5 bases, J shed 7 bases, and the junction held 11 bases outside the gene matches. CDR3 length equals 16 residues. Germline V lookup: CDR1 SGHTA, CDR2 FQGTGA. CDR3 DNA sequence: TGTGCCAGCAGCGCCCGGCTAGCGGGGGCCCTAAATGAGCAGTTCTTC. It yields the protein CASSARLAGALNEQFF.

The J gene is TRBJ1-4, the V gene TRBV2; D uncertain. Germline CDR1 and CDR2: SNHLY and FYNNEI. The V gene lost 6 bases and the J gene lost 1 base, with 12 bases spanning the gap. This CDR3 region has 15 residues. CDR3 bases: TGTGCCAGCAGGCCTCAGGTGTTAACTAATGAAAAACTGTTTTTT. Amino acids: CASRPQVLTNEKLFF.

The gene calls are TRBV9 and TRBJ2-3; TRBD2 aligns across 7 bases. Per the germline V gene, CDR1 is SGDLS and CDR2 is YYNGEE. CDR3 length equals 17 residues. J lost 2 bases, V lost 4 bases, and 13 bases had no gene match. Here the CDR3 reads CASSSPLAGHITDTQYF. The CDR3, as DNA: TGTGCCAGCAGCTCTCCATTAGCGGGCCACATCACAGATACGCAGTATTTT.

The CDR3 nucleotides are TGTGCCACCACCCCGGGACAGCGAAGCTACGAGCAGTACGTC. Translated, it gives CATTPGQRSYEQYV. The V and J genes are TRBV28 and TRBJ2-7, with 7 nucleotides matching TRBD1. This CDR3 has 14 residues. Germline values: CDR1 MDHEN, CDR2 SYDVKM. Trimming cost V 10 bases and J 3 bases; bases outside gene matches: 12.

The chain uses TRBV27 and TRBJ2-2, with 9 bases that match TRBD1. Germline V gives CDR1 MNHEY, CDR2 SMNVEV (reference sequence). The CDR3 runs 16 residues. V lost 4 bases, J lost 3 bases, and 6 bases stayed unmatched. CDR3 nucleotide sequence: TGTGCCAGCAGTTCCGGGACAGGGATTGACACCGGGGAGCTGTTTTTT. As protein: CASSSGTGIDTGELFF.

V and J are TRBV3-1 (or the pseudogene TRBV3-2) and TRBJ2-3; TRBD1 agrees at 7 bases. CDR3 length: 15 residues. In germline, CDR1 is LGHDT, CDR2 YNNKEL (reference sequence). After removal of 6 bases from V and 2 bases from J, the junction contained 8 bases not matched to a gene. The CDR3 DNA is TGTGCCAGCAGGCCTTCGACAGGGTACACAGATACGCAGTATTTT. It yields the protein CASRPSTGYTDTQYF.

This clone has just a few counts. V gene TRBV5-1 combines with J gene TRBJ1-2; TRBD1 matches 11 bases. Germline V gene lookup returns CDR1 SGHRS and CDR2 YFSETQ. J gave up 2 bases and V 4 bases, and 7 bases lay outside the gene matches. The CDR3 extends over 16 amino acids. The CDR3 is CASSQGQGVLNYGYTF. The DNA for the CDR3 is TGCGCCAGCAGCCAGGGACAGGGGGTCTTGAACTATGGCTACACCTTC.

The rearrangement joins TRBV12-3 or TRBV12-4 to TRBJ1-1, with 7 bases identical to TRBD1. CDR3 length: 13 residues. V shed 5 bases and J 4 bases; nucleotides not matched to a gene: 4. As DNA, the CDR3 is TGTGCCAGCAGTCCGAGGGGGCCCACTGAAGCTTTCTTT. It translates to CASSPRGPTEAFF.

V and J are TRBV6-5 and TRBJ1-2, with 9 bases fitting TRBD1. The CDR3 totals 15 residues. CDR1 and CDR2 (germline): MNHEY, SVGAGI. The junction had 9 bases not matched to a gene; V was cut back by 6 bases and J by 4 bases. CDR3: CASRDRDRVAYGYTF. CDR3 DNA sequence: TGTGCCAGCAGGGACAGGGACAGGGTGGCCTATGGCTACACCTTC.

In this sample, this clone is medium-sized. The rearrangement links TRBV6-4 to TRBJ2-6, with a possible D match to TRBD2 (5 bases). Trimming removed 0 bases at V and 2 bases at J, with 5 bases between. The CDR3 totals 15 residues. Germline V CDR1 and CDR2: MRHNA, SNTAGT. The CDR3 nucleotides are TGTGCCAGCAGTGACTCTAGCGCTGGGGCCAACGTCCTGACTTTC. Amino acids: CASSDSSAGANVLTF.

The chain has TRBV5-5 and TRBJ2-7, with D possibly being TRBD2 (6 bases). This CDR3 comprises 14 residues. Looked up from germline, CDR1 is SGHKS and CDR2 is YYEKEE (reference sequence). Trimming removed 1 base from V and 3 bases from J, with 11 bases in between. Here the CDR3 reads CASSLRGGNYEQYV. CDR3 nucleotide sequence: TGTGCCAGCAGCTTGAGGGGCGGGAACTACGAGCAGTACGTC.

The chain is built from TRBV5-1 and TRBJ2-7; TRBD1 might be the D (6 bases). CDR1 and CDR2 (germline): SGHRS, YFSETQ. This CDR3 is built from 16 residues. CDR3 DNA: TGTGCCAGCAGCTATTCCCCCGGGACAACCTCCTACGAGCAGTACGTC. Residues: CASSYSPGTTSYEQYV.

The chain couples TRBV7-8 to TRBJ1-4, with TRBD1 matching over 7 bases. CDR3 length equals 16 residues. The germline V gene has CDR1 SGHVS and CDR2 FQNEAQ. V lost 2 bases to trimming and J lost 8 bases; unmatched junction nucleotides: 11. The CDR3 nucleotides read TGTGCCAGCAGCTTAAGACAGGGAGGTGGGCTGGAAAAACTGTTTTTT. This codes for CASSLRQGGGLEKLFF.